Listed below are T cell receptor beta chains from one sample, sequenced in a study of control samples from healthy donors and cancer patients. This table comes from immunoSEQ multiplex PCR, and its TCRdb copy is limited to in-frame clones, with some not included. Among more than 85,000 clones, 88% were seen once, and the ten largest hold roughly 4%. The sequencing sample was made of PBMCs. These receptors were taken from a woman aged 60 to 75 with lung cancer. Each CDR3 is given with its conserved first and last residue. D genes are given only for firm matches. Rows may omit the clone size; those that give it use once, few, many or a size class.

j_call d_call clone_size v_call cdr3_aa cdr3_nt
TRBJ1-1 - - TRBV13 CASSLGAGRGTEAFF TGTGCCAGCAGCTTAGGGGCAGGGCGGGGTACTGAAGCTTTCTTT
TRBJ1-1 - - TRBV18 CASSPPNLSEAFF TGTGCCAGCTCACCACCGAATTTGAGTGAAGCTTTCTTT
TRBJ2-3 TRBD2 - TRBV19 CASSMSGGRRADTQYF TGTGCCAGTAGTATGAGTGGCGGGAGACGGGCAGATACGCAGTATTTT
TRBJ1-4 - few TRBV7-2 CASSPKGGRNEKLFF TGTGCCAGCAGCCCTAAGGGGGGACGGAACGAAAAACTGTTTTTT
TRBJ1-4 - - TRBV18 CASSRSRDGEKLFF TGTGCCAGCTCACGCTCTCGGGACGGTGAAAAACTGTTTTTT
TRBJ1-2 - - TRBV2 CASTREDGYTF TGTGCCAGCACCCGGGAAGATGGCTACACCTTC
TRBJ1-1 - - TRBV11-2 CASSLGNMNTEAFF TGTGCCAGCAGCTTAGGGAACATGAACACTGAAGCTTTCTTT
TRBJ1-1 - - TRBV7-2 CASSDRTGMNTEAFF TGTGCCAGCAGCGATCGCACAGGGATGAACACTGAAGCTTTCTTT
TRBJ1-1 - - TRBV12-3/TRBV12-4 CASRDGMNTEAFF TGTGCCAGCAGGGACGGTATGAACACTGAAGCTTTCTTT
TRBJ1-2 - - TRBV28 CASSPSTLYGYTF TGTGCCAGCAGTCCTTCGACCCTCTATGGCTACACCTTC
TRBJ2-7 - - TRBV24-1 CATGSSYEQYF TGTGCTACAGGGAGCTCCTACGAGCAGTACTTC
TRBJ1-1 - once TRBV18 CASSSHEGRGTEAFF TGTGCCAGCTCATCCCACGAAGGGAGGGGCACTGAAGCTTTCTTT
TRBJ1-2 - - TRBV6-5 CASSDRNYGYTF TGTGCCAGCAGCGACAGGAACTATGGCTACACCTTC
TRBJ2-2 - - TRBV5-5 CASSLDQRTGELFF TGTGCCAGCAGCTTGGATCAGAGGACCGGGGAGCTGTTTTTT
TRBJ1-5 - few TRBV6-2/TRBV6-3 CASSPRAGSPGNQPQHF TGTGCCAGCAGTCCCAGGGCAGGGAGTCCGGGCAATCAGCCCCAGCATTTT
TRBJ2-3 - - TRBV30 CAWTLPTRADTQYF TGTGCCTGGACCCTTCCCACTAGGGCGGATACGCAGTATTTT
TRBJ1-1 - few TRBV19 CASSMFSLMNTEAFF TGTGCCAGTAGTATGTTCTCACTCATGAACACTGAAGCTTTCTTT
TRBJ1-5 - - TRBV2 CASRSTSNQPQHF TGTGCCAGCAGATCCACTAGCAATCAGCCCCAGCATTTT
TRBJ2-1 - - TRBV3-1/TRBV3-2 CASSQDTGETYNEQFF TGTGCCAGCAGCCAAGATACGGGGGAGACATACAATGAGCAGTTCTTC
TRBJ1-5 TRBD1 - TRBV6-1 CASSEGQGRVNQPQHF TGTGCCAGCAGTGAAGGACAGGGGAGGGTTAATCAGCCCCAGCATTTT
TRBJ1-2 TRBD1 - TRBV19 CASGRGLQDSGYTF TGTGCCAGTGGGAGGGGGCTGCAGGATTCTGGCTACACCTTC
TRBJ2-3 - - TRBV9 CASSVGSSRGDTQYF TGTGCCAGCAGCGTAGGTAGCTCGAGGGGTGATACGCAGTATTTT
TRBJ2-1 - - TRBV19 CASRLYNEQFF TGTGCCAGTAGACTGTACAATGAGCAGTTCTTC
TRBJ2-1 - - TRBV2 CASRGLLGGNEQFF TGTGCCAGCAGGGGGCTGTTAGGCGGCAATGAGCAGTTCTTC
TRBJ1-5 - - TRBV9 CASSVDSREPQHF TGTGCCAGCAGCGTAGACTCTCGAGAGCCCCAGCATTTT
TRBJ2-5 - - TRBV5-1 CASSLASRQETQYF TGCGCCAGCAGCTTGGCCTCAAGACAAGAGACCCAGTACTTC
TRBJ1-2 TRBD1 - TRBV2 CASVEGQERNYGYTF TGTGCCAGCGTTGAAGGACAGGAGAGGAACTATGGCTACACCTTC
TRBJ1-1 - - TRBV3-1/TRBV3-2 CASSQDGGAPNTEAFF TGTGCCAGCAGCCAAGATGGGGGGGCCCCGAACACTGAAGCTTTCTTT
TRBJ2-5 TRBD2 - TRBV5-4 CASSPTSGGLGETQYF TGTGCCAGCAGCCCGACTAGCGGGGGGCTCGGAGAGACCCAGTACTTC
TRBJ2-3 - - TRBV5-1 CASSTLAGSTDTQYF TGCGCCAGCAGCACCCTGGCAGGCTCCACAGATACGCAGTATTTT
TRBJ2-3 - - TRBV4-1 CASSQITDTQYF TGCGCCAGCAGCCAGATTACAGATACGCAGTATTTT
TRBJ1-1 - - TRBV28 CASSLPKAGYTEAFF TGTGCCAGCAGTTTGCCTAAAGCAGGATACACTGAAGCTTTCTTT
TRBJ2-5 TRBD1 - TRBV27 CASSPGTGGWETQYF TGTGCCAGCAGTCCCGGTACAGGGGGCTGGGAGACCCAGTACTTC
TRBJ2-7 TRBD1 - TRBV3-1/TRBV3-2 CASSHRQGISYEQYF TGTGCCAGCAGCCACAGACAGGGGATTTCCTACGAGCAGTACTTC
TRBJ2-2 - - TRBV19 CASSIAGELFF TGTGCCAGTAGTATCGCCGGGGAGCTGTTTTTT